This TCR beta chain is from a study of radiotherapy plus CTLA-4 blockade in lung cancer (dated by TCRdb to the late 2010s). About the investigation overall: Objective responses occurred in approximately 19% of enrolled patients, and under 40% achieved disease control. General findings and caveats noted by the study authors: After treatment with radiotherapy and ipilimumab, TCR clones that came from tumors expanded in the peripheral blood. The strongest predictors of response, as reported, were early dynamic changes in blood T cell clones along with a rise in serum interferon-beta after radiation.

As for this clone: Its target antigen remains unknown. No qualities accompany the bases; no much larger clone lies one base away.

In this study, focal radiation therapy paired with CTLA-4 blockade (ipilimumab) was tested in patients who had chemo-refractory metastatic non-small-cell lung cancer. Deletion took 0 bases off V and 6 bases off J, with a span of 14 bases between the germline ends. CDR1 and CDR2 are read off the germline V gene as MGHRA and YSYEKL. The CDR3 sequence holds 15 residues, the cysteine and phenylalanine included. Only the CDR3 DNA is retained, 45 bases long and in frame from the first base. Library construction relied on the immunoSEQ multiplex PCR assay. TCRdb limited this immuneACCESS table to in-frame rearrangements with V and J called. A share of clones is missing; checked studies link under half to unresolved V genes, and the rest is unexplained. The sample yields roughly 76,000 clones; approximately 73% were counted once. Roughly a tenth of the sample lies in the top ten.

The clonotype comes from a human donor with non-small cell lung cancer whose response to radiotherapy plus ipilimumab could not be evaluated. Recombination linked TRBV4-1 to TRBJ2-5; the D gene is perhaps TRBD1, from 6 matching bases. The sequences come from peripheral blood, collected from a patient treated with radiotherapy plus ipilimumab. CDR3 loop: CASSQDRGRGQTQYF. At the DNA level, the sequence is TGCGCCAGCAGCCAAGATCGGGGCAGGGGACAGACCCAGTACTTC.